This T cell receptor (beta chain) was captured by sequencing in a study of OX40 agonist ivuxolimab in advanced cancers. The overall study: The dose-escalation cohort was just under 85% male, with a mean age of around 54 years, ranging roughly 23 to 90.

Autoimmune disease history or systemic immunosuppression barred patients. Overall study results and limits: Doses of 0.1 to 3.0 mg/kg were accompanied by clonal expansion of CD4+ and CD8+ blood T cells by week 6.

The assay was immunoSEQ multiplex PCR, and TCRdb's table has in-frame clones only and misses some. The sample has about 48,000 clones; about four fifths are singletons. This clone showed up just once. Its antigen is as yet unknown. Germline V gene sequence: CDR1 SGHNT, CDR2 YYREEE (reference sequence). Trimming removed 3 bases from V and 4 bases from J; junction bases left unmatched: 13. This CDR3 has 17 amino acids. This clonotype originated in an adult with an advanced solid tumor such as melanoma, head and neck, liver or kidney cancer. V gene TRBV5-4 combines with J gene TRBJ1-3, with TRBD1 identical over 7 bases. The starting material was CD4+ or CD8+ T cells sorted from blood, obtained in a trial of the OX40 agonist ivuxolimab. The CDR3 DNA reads TGTGCCAGCAGCTCCAAAACACAACAGGGGAGCGGAAACACCATATATTTT. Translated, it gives CASSSKTQQGSGNTIYF.